The clone carrying this T cell receptor beta chain was counted ten times or more. What it binds is not known. These data originate in a study of regulatory T cells in long-lasting Graves disease. Overall study results and limits: Persistent patients had a count of shared public clonotypes (about 2,500) that exceeded that of new patients (almost 1,000).

Time point noted: newly diagnosed GD, antithyroid drugs for less than 3 months. From PBMCs, RNA was extracted and then used to make the TCR library. After removal of 2 bases from V and 8 bases from J, the junction contained 7 bases not matched to a gene. Germline V gene sequence: CDR1 PRHDT, CDR2 FYEKMQ (reference sequence). The CDR3 is made up of 15 amino acids. Construction of TCR beta libraries relied on iRepertoire HTBI primers and on Arm-PCR targeting CDR3 regions. TCRdb reanalysed the multiplex PCR reads using MiXCR and keeps one entry per CDR3 protein. The sample yields under 300,000 distinct CDR3 sequences, about 16% seen once.

The chain couples TRBV13 to TRBJ1-4, with 8 bases matching TRBD1. This clonotype was obtained from a female donor with Graves disease. The specimen comprised peripheral blood mononuclear cells (PBMCs), sampled at new diagnosis, from a patient treated with antithyroid drugs. CDR3 amino acids: CASSLSGGAREKLFF. For the CDR3, the DNA is TGTGCCAGCAGCTTATCAGGGGGCGCCCGGGAAAAACTGTTTTTT.